This is a list of T cell receptor beta chains from one sample in a study of blood T cell repertoires in COVID-19. The assay was immunoSEQ multiplex PCR, and TCRdb's table has in-frame clones only and misses some. The data contain 140,000 to 150,000 clones, about nine tenths of them singletons. The sequenced material came from peripheral blood. These receptors were taken from a human donor in a cohort sampled during active COVID-19. Each CDR3 is given with its conserved first and last residue. The D gene is left open where the match is weak. Expanded clones are given a class, and other clones once, few, many or no size at all.

CDR3aa,CDR3nt,abundance,d_gene,v_gene,j_gene
CATRGTGYTF,TGTGCCACAAGGGGGACCGGCTACACCTTC,NA,NA,TRBV6-5,TRBJ1-2
CASSPREEAKNIQYF,TGTGCCAGCTCACCAAGGGAGGAAGCCAAAAACATTCAGTACTTC,NA,NA,TRBV18,TRBJ2-4
CASLAGFNQPQHF,TGTGCCAGCCTGGCCGGGTTCAATCAGCCCCAGCATTTT,NA,NA,TRBV28,TRBJ1-5
CASSPRTGNSPLHF,TGCGCCAGCAGCCCTCGGACAGGTAATTCACCCCTCCACTTT,few,TRBD1,TRBV4-1,TRBJ1-6
CASSEGQQVRAFF,TGTGCCAGCAGCGAGGGACAGCAGGTTCGGGCTTTCTTT,NA,TRBD1,TRBV5-4,TRBJ1-1
CASIPQARYGYTF,TGTGCCAGCATCCCCCAGGCTCGCTATGGCTACACCTTC,NA,NA,TRBV7-9,TRBJ1-2
CASSVEPPHPPDTQYF,TGTGCCAGCAGCGTAGAACCCCCACATCCCCCAGATACGCAGTATTTT,NA,NA,TRBV9,TRBJ2-3
CSASKLAGGSSSTDTQYF,TGCAGTGCTAGTAAGCTAGCGGGGGGGTCCTCTAGCACAGATACGCAGTATTTT,NA,TRBD2,TRBV20-1,TRBJ2-3
CASSGDRSSTDTQYF,TGTGCCAGCAGTGGGGACAGATCTAGCACAGATACGCAGTATTTT,NA,TRBD1,TRBV2,TRBJ2-3
CASSGMEASSYNSPLHF,TGTGCCAGCAGTGGAATGGAGGCGAGCTCCTATAATTCACCCCTCCACTTT,NA,NA,TRBV7-9,TRBJ1-6
CASSPIGGFTEAFF,TGTGCCAGCAGCCCTATCGGGGGTTTCACTGAAGCTTTCTTT,NA,NA,TRBV9,TRBJ1-1
CSVGQGPGGYTF,TGCAGCGTTGGACAGGGACCGGGTGGCTACACCTTC,NA,TRBD1,TRBV29-1,TRBJ1-2
CASSIGIGRAEAFF,TGTGCCAGTAGTATTGGGATAGGGAGGGCTGAAGCTTTCTTT,NA,NA,TRBV19,TRBJ1-1
CASSLSGSSYNEQFF,TGTGCCAGCAGCTTATCAGGGTCCTCCTACAATGAGCAGTTCTTC,NA,NA,TRBV7-3,TRBJ2-1
CASSTPGQGEKDTQYF,TGTGCCAGCAGTACCCCGGGACAGGGGGAGAAGGATACGCAGTATTTT,NA,TRBD1,TRBV27,TRBJ2-3
CASSQAGGDNEQFF,TGTGCCAGCAGCCAGGCGGGGGGGGACAATGAGCAGTTCTTC,NA,TRBD2,TRBV3-1/TRBV3-2,TRBJ2-1
CASSQDPHATANYGYTF,TGCGCCAGCAGCCAAGATCCTCACGCAACAGCTAACTATGGCTACACCTTC,NA,NA,TRBV4-1,TRBJ1-2
CASEPGVSRYNEQFF,TGCGCCAGCGAGCCCGGGGTTTCTAGATACAATGAGCAGTTCTTC,NA,NA,TRBV5-1,TRBJ2-1
CASSPQGAWNTEAFF,TGTGCCAGTAGTCCACAGGGGGCGTGGAACACTGAAGCTTTCTTT,NA,TRBD1,TRBV19,TRBJ1-1
CASMTAAGANVLTF,TGCGCCAGCATGACTGCCGCCGGGGCCAACGTCCTGACTTTC,NA,NA,TRBV5-1,TRBJ2-6
CASSQDQGFEQFF,TGCGCCAGCAGCCAAGACCAGGGGTTTGAGCAGTTCTTC,NA,NA,TRBV4-3,TRBJ2-1
CASSSGQGAVSGNTIYF,TGTGCCAGCAGCTCAGGACAGGGGGCTGTCTCTGGAAACACCATATATTTT,few,TRBD1,TRBV7-9,TRBJ1-3
CASSQVRRSSYEQYF,TGCGCCAGCAGCCAAGTTAGGAGGTCTTCCTACGAGCAGTACTTC,once,NA,TRBV4-3,TRBJ2-7
CASSFDPGVYNEQFF,TGTGCCAGCAGCTTCGACCCGGGGGTCTACAATGAGCAGTTCTTC,NA,NA,TRBV5-4,TRBJ2-1
CASSLSRQGYQETQYF,TGTGCCAGCAGTTTATCGAGGCAGGGGTACCAAGAGACCCAGTACTTC,NA,NA,TRBV27,TRBJ2-5
CASSLAQFSSGNTIYF,TGTGCCAGCAGCTTAGCCCAGTTTTCCTCTGGAAACACCATATATTTT,NA,NA,TRBV7-2,TRBJ1-3
CASSLVPGSPLSGANVLTF,TGTGCCAGCAGCTTAGTACCGGGGAGCCCCCTCTCTGGGGCCAACGTCCTGACTTTC,few,NA,TRBV7-9,TRBJ2-6
CASSVTGTGNAQPQHF,TGTGCCAGCAGTGTCACCGGGACAGGGAATGCTCAGCCCCAGCATTTT,NA,TRBD1,TRBV6-1,TRBJ1-5
CASSTNRQEPLHF,TGTGCCAGCAGCACCAATAGACAGGAACCCCTCCACTTT,few,NA,TRBV5-4,TRBJ1-6